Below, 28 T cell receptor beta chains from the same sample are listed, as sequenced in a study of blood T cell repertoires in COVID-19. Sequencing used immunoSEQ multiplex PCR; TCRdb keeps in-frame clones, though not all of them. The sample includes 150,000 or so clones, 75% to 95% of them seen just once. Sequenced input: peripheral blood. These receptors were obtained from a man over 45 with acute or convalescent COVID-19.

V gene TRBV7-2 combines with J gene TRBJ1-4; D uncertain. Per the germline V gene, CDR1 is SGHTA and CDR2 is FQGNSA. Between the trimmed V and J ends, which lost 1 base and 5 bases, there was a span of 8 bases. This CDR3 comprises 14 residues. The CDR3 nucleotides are TGTGCCAGCAGCTTAGACCGAGCCAATGAAAAACTGTTTTTT. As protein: CASSLDRANEKLFF. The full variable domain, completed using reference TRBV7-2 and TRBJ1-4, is GAGVSQSPSNKVTEKGKDVELRCDPISGHTALYWYRQSLGQGLEFLIYFQGNSAPDKSGLPSDRFSAERTGGSVSTLTIQRTQQEDSAVYLCASSLDRANEKLFFGSGTQLSVL.

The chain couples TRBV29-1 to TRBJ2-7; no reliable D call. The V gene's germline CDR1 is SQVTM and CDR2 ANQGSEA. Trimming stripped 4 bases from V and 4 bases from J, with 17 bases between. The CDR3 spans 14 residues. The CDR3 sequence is CSVVPAFKQYEQYF. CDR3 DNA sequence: TGCAGCGTTGTCCCCGCGTTTAAGCAATACGAGCAGTACTTC.

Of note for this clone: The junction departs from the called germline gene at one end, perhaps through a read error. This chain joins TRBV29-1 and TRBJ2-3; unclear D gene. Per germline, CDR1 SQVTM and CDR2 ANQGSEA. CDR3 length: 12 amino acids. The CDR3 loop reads CSFDSTTDTQYF. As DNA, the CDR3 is TGCAGCTTTGACTCCACTACAGATACGCAGTATTTT.

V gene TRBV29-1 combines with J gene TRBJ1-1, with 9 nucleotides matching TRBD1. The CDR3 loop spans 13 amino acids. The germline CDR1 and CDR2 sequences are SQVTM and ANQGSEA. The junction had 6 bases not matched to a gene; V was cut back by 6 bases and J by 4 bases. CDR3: CSVNRGLSTEAFF. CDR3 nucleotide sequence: TGCAGCGTGAACAGGGGGCTGAGCACTGAAGCTTTCTTT.

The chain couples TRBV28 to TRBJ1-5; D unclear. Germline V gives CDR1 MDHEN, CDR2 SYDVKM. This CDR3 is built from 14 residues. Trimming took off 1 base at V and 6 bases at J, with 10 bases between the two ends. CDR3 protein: CASSLLMEVQPQHF. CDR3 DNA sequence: TGTGCCAGCAGTTTATTAATGGAGGTTCAGCCCCAGCATTTT. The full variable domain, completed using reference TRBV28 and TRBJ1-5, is DVKVTQSSRYLVKRTGEKVFLECVQDMDHENMFWYRQDPGLGLRLIYFSYDVKMKEKGDIPEGYSVSREKKERFSLILESASTNQTSMYLCASSLLMEVQPQHFGDGTRLSIL.

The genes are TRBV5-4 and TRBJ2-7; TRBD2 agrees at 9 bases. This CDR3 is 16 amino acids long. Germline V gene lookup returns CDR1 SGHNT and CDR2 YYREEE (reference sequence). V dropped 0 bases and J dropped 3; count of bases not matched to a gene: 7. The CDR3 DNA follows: TGTGCCAGCAGCTTGGAGCCGGGACTAGCTAGCTACGAGCAGTACTTC. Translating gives CASSLEPGLASYEQYF.

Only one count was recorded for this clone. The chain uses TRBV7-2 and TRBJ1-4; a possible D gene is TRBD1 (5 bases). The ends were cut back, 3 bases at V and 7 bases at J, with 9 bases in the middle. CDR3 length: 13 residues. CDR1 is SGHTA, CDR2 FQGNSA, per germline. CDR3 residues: CASSFGTGEKLFF. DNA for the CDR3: TGTGCCAGCAGCTTTGGGACTGGTGAAAAACTGTTTTTT.

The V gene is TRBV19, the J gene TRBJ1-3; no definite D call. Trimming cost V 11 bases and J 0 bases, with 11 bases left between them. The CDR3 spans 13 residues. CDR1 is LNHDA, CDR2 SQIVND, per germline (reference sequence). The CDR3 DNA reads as TGTGCCCGCCCGGTCCACTCTGGAAACACCATATATTTT. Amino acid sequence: CARPVHSGNTIYF.

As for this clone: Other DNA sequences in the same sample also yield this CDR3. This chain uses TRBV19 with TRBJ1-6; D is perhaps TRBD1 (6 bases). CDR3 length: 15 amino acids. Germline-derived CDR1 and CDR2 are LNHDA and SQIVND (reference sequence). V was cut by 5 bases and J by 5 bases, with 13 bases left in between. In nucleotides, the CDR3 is TGTGCCAGTAGTCTCCGACAGGAGAATAATTCACCCCTCCACTTT. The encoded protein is CASSLRQENNSPLHF.

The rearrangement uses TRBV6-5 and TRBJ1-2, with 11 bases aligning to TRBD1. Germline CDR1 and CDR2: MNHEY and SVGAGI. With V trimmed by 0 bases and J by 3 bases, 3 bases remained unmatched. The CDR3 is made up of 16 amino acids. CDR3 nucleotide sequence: TGTGCCAGCAGTTACTCGGGGACAGGGGGTTACTATGGCTACACCTTC. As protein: CASSYSGTGGYYGYTF.

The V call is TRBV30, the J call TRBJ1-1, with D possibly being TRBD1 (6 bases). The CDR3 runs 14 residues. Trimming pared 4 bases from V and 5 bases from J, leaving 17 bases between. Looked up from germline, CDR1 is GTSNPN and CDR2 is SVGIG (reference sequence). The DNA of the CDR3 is TGTGCCTGGAACAATTTAATGGGACAAACTGAAGCTTTCTTT. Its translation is CAWNNLMGQTEAFF.

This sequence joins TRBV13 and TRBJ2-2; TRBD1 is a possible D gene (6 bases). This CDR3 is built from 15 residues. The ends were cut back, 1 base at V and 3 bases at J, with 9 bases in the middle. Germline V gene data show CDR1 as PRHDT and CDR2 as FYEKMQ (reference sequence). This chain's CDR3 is CASSLARGDTGELFF. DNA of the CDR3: TGTGCCAGCAGCTTAGCCAGGGGTGACACCGGGGAGCTGTTTTTT.

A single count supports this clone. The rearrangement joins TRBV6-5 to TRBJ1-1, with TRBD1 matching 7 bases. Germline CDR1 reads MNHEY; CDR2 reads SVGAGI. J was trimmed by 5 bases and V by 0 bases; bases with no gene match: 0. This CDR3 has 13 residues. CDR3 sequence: CASSYSDRTEAFF. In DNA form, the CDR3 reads TGTGCCAGCAGTTACTCGGACAGGACTGAAGCTTTCTTT.

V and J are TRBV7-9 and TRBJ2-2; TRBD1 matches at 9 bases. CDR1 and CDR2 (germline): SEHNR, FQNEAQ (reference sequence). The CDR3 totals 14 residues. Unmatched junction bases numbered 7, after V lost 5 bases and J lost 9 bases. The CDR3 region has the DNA TGTGCCAGCAGCCCCGGGACAGGGAACCGGGAGCTGTTTTTT. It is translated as CASSPGTGNRELFF.

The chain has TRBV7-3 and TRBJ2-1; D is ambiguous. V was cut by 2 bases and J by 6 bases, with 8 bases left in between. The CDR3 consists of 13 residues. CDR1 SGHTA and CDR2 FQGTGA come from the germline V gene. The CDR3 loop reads CASSLVLSNEQFF. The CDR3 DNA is TGTGCCAGCAGCTTAGTACTGAGCAATGAGCAGTTCTTC.

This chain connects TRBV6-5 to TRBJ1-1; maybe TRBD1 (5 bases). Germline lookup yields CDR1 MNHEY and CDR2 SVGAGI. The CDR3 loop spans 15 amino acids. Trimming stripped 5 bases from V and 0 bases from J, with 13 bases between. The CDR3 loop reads CASSPQGRMNTEAFF. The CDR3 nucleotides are TGTGCCAGCAGTCCGCAGGGAAGGATGAACACTGAAGCTTTCTTT.

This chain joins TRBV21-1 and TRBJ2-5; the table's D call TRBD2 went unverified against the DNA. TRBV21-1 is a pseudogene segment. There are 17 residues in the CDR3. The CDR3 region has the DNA TGTGCCAGCAGCAAAGCCCCACCACCACTAGCTACGGAGACCCAGTACTTC. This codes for CASSKAPPPLATETQYF.

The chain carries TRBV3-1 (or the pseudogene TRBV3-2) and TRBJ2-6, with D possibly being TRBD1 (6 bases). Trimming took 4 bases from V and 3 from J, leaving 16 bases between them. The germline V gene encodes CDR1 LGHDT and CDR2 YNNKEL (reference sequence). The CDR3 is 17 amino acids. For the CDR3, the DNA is TGTGCCAGCAGCCCATCACAGGGAAGTGGTGGGGCCAACGTCCTGACTTTC. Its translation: CASSPSQGSGGANVLTF.

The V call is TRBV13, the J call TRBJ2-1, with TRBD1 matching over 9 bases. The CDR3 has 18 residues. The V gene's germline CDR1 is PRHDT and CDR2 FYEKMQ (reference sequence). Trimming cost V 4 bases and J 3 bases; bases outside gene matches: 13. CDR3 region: CASSSQTLQGAGYNEQFF. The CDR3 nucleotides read TGTGCCAGCAGCTCCCAAACCTTACAGGGGGCTGGCTACAATGAGCAGTTCTTC.

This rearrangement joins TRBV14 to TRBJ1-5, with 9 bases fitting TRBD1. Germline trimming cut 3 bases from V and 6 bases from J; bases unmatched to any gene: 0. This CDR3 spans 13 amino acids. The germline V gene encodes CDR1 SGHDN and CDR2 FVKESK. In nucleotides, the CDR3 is TGTGCCAGCAGCCAGGGACAGGGTCAGCCCCAGCATTTT. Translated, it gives CASSQGQGQPQHF.

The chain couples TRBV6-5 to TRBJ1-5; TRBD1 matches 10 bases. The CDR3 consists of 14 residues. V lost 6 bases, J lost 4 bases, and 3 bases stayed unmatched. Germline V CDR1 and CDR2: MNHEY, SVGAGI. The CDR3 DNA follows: TGTGCCAGCAGCGTGGACAGGGGGAATCAGCCCCAGCATTTT. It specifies CASSVDRGNQPQHF.

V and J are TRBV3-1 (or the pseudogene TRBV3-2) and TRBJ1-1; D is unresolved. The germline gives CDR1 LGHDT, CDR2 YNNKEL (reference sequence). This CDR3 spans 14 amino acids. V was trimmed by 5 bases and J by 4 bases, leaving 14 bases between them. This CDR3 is CASSSARVSTEAFF. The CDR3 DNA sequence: TGTGCCAGCAGCTCAGCGAGGGTGAGCACTGAAGCTTTCTTT.

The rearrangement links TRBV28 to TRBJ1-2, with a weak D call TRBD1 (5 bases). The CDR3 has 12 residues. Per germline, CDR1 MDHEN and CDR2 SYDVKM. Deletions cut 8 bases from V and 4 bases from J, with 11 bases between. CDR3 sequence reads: CASGAGIYGYTF. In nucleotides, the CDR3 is TGTGCCAGCGGGGCAGGGATCTATGGCTACACCTTC.

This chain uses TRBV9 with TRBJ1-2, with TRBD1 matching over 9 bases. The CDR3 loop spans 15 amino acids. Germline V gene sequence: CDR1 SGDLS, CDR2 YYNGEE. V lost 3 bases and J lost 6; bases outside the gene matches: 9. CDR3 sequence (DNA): TGTGCCAGCAGCGCCTGGACAGGGGAGGCCCATGGCTACACCTTC. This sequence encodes CASSAWTGEAHGYTF.

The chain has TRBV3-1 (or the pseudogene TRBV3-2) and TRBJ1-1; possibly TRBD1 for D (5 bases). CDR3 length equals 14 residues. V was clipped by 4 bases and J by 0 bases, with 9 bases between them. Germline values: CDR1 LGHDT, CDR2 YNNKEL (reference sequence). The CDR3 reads CASSRNRMNTEAFF. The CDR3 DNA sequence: TGTGCCAGCAGCCGAAACAGGATGAACACTGAAGCTTTCTTT.

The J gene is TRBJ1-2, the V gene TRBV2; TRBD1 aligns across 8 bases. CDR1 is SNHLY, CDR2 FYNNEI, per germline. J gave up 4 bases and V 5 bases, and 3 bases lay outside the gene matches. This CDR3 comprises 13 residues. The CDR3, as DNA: TGTGCCAGCAGTCCAGGGGGCCCCTATGGCTACACCTTC. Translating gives CASSPGGPYGYTF.

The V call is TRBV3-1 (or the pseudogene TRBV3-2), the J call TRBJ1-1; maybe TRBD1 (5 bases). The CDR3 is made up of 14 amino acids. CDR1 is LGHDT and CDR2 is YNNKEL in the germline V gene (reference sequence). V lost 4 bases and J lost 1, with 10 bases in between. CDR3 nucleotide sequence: TGTGCCAGCAGCCCGCGGGGGGGGAACACTGAAGCTTTCTTT. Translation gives CASSPRGGNTEAFF.

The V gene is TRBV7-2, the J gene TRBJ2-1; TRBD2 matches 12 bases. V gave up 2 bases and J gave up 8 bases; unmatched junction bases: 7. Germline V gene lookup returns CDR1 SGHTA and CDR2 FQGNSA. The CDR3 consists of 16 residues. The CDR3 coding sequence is TGTGCCAGCAGCTTAACTCGGACTAGCGGGGTATATGAGCAGTTCTTC. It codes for CASSLTRTSGVYEQFF. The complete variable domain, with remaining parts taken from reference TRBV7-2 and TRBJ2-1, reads GAGVSQSPSNKVTEKGKDVELRCDPISGHTALYWYRQSLGQGLEFLIYFQGNSAPDKSGLPSDRFSAERTGGSVSTLTIQRTQQEDSAVYLCASSLTRTSGVYEQFFGPGTRLTVL.